The rows below give T cell receptor beta chains drawn from one sample of a study of T cells after yellow fever vaccination. TCRdb processed the 5' RACE reads anew with MiXCR; each CDR3 protein has one entry. This sample has hundreds of thousands of distinct CDR3 sequences; less than 20% occur once, and the top ten carry 14%. This specimen was PBMCs, taken 15 days after the yellow fever booster vaccination. These receptors all stem from a man aged 25-40 years who received the YFV17D yellow fever vaccine. Each CDR3 is given with its conserved first and last residue. A D gene is named only where the DNA matches it firmly. A clone size is listed for some rows: how often the clone was seen (once, few, many), or a class if it is expanded.

CDR3aa: CATSRGGGQGLQPQHF
CDR3nt: TGTGCCACCAGCAGGGGTGGGGGACAGGGCCTTCAGCCCCAGCATTTT
abundance: few
j_gene: TRBJ1-5
v_gene: TRBV15
d_gene: TRBD1

CDR3aa: CASSSRETQYF
CDR3nt: TGTGCCAGCAGCTCTCGGGAGACCCAGTACTTC
abundance: many
j_gene: TRBJ2-5
v_gene: TRBV12-3/TRBV12-4
d_gene: NA

CDR3aa: CASSLLFDRVTNEQFF
CDR3nt: TGTGCCAGCAGCTTGCTTTTTGACCGAGTAACCAATGAGCAGTTCTTC
abundance: NA
j_gene: TRBJ2-1
v_gene: TRBV5-4
d_gene: NA

CDR3aa: CASSPGTGGNIQYF
CDR3nt: TGTGCCAGCAGCCCAGGGACAGGAGGGAACATTCAGTACTTC
abundance: NA
j_gene: TRBJ2-4
v_gene: TRBV7-2
d_gene: TRBD1

CDR3aa: CASSQDWPGGSYEQYF
CDR3nt: TGCGCCAGCAGCCAAGATTGGCCGGGAGGGTCCTACGAGCAGTACTTC
abundance: NA
j_gene: TRBJ2-7
v_gene: TRBV4-3
d_gene: TRBD2

CDR3aa: CASSPETGRRVSRETQYF
CDR3nt: TGTGCCAGCAGCCCCGAGACAGGGCGAAGGGTGTCAAGGGAGACCCAGTACTTC
abundance: few
j_gene: TRBJ2-5
v_gene: TRBV9
d_gene: TRBD1

CDR3aa: CASSMDRRPDTQYF
CDR3nt: TGTGCCAGCAGTATGGACAGGCGCCCAGATACGCAGTATTTT
abundance: few
j_gene: TRBJ2-3
v_gene: TRBV27
d_gene: TRBD1

CDR3aa: CASSQDPPGGGTGANVLTF
CDR3nt: TGCGCCAGCAGCCAAGATCCCCCAGGGGGCGGCACTGGGGCCAACGTCCTGACTTTC
abundance: NA
j_gene: TRBJ2-6
v_gene: TRBV4-3
d_gene: TRBD1

CDR3aa: CASSYSQGGDEQFF
CDR3nt: TGTGCCAGCAGTTACTCGCAGGGTGGCGATGAGCAGTTCTTC
abundance: few
j_gene: TRBJ2-1
v_gene: TRBV6-5
d_gene: NA

CDR3aa: CASSPPRGGRETQYF
CDR3nt: TGTGCCAGCTCACCACCACGAGGGGGTCGGGAGACCCAGTACTTC
abundance: few
j_gene: TRBJ2-5
v_gene: TRBV18
d_gene: NA

CDR3aa: CASSKKLRETQYF
CDR3nt: TGTGCCAGCAGTAAAAAATTAAGAGAGACCCAGTACTTC
abundance: few
j_gene: TRBJ2-5
v_gene: TRBV12-3/TRBV12-4
d_gene: NA

CDR3aa: CSARDILGTDTQYF
CDR3nt: TGCAGTGCTAGAGATATTTTGGGGACAGATACGCAGTATTTT
abundance: few
j_gene: TRBJ2-3
v_gene: TRBV20-1
d_gene: NA

CDR3aa: CASSPIGLQETQYF
CDR3nt: TGCGCCAGCAGCCCCATAGGGCTACAAGAGACCCAGTACTTC
abundance: NA
j_gene: TRBJ2-5
v_gene: TRBV4-1
d_gene: NA

CDR3aa: CSAAAGGIEQFF
CDR3nt: TGCAGTGCTGCAGCGGGAGGGATTGAGCAGTTCTTC
abundance: medium-sized
j_gene: TRBJ2-1
v_gene: TRBV20-1
d_gene: TRBD2

CDR3aa: CASSSGGTVNYGYTF
CDR3nt: TGTGCCAGCAGCTCTGGGGGGACAGTTAACTATGGCTACACCTTC
abundance: NA
j_gene: TRBJ1-2
v_gene: TRBV7-2
d_gene: TRBD1

CDR3aa: CSPRYAGAETQYF
CDR3nt: TGCAGCCCGCGCTATGCAGGTGCAGAGACCCAGTACTTC
abundance: NA
j_gene: TRBJ2-5
v_gene: TRBV29-1
d_gene: NA

CDR3aa: CASSRTSGSNYEQYF
CDR3nt: TGTGCCAGCAGCCGTACTAGCGGATCTAACTACGAGCAGTACTTC
abundance: few
j_gene: TRBJ2-7
v_gene: TRBV6-2/TRBV6-3
d_gene: TRBD2

CDR3aa: CASIGGVPYNEQFF
CDR3nt: TGTGCCAGCATAGGGGGGGTCCCCTACAATGAGCAGTTCTTC
abundance: few
j_gene: TRBJ2-1
v_gene: TRBV6-1
d_gene: NA

CDR3aa: CASSFGADTQYF
CDR3nt: TGTGCCAGCAGTTTTGGGGCAGATACGCAGTATTTT
abundance: many
j_gene: TRBJ2-3
v_gene: TRBV27
d_gene: NA

CDR3aa: CASSGRPEQYF
CDR3nt: TGTGCCAGCAGCGGCCGACCCGAGCAGTACTTC
abundance: few
j_gene: TRBJ2-7
v_gene: TRBV9
d_gene: NA

CDR3aa: CAISAGLAGGNYEQYF
CDR3nt: TGTGCCATCAGCGCAGGACTAGCGGGAGGAAACTACGAGCAGTACTTC
abundance: few
j_gene: TRBJ2-7
v_gene: TRBV10-3
d_gene: TRBD2

CDR3aa: CASSAGRGSYNEQFF
CDR3nt: TGTGCCAGCAGTGCGGGACGCGGCTCCTACAATGAGCAGTTCTTC
abundance: many
j_gene: TRBJ2-1
v_gene: TRBV12-3/TRBV12-4
d_gene: NA

CDR3aa: CASRTVRSYEQYF
CDR3nt: TGTGCCAGTCGGACAGTGCGGTCCTACGAGCAGTACTTC
abundance: NA
j_gene: TRBJ2-7
v_gene: TRBV6-1
d_gene: NA

CDR3aa: CASSGREETYEQYF
CDR3nt: TGCGCCAGCAGTGGGAGGGAGGAGACCTACGAGCAGTACTTC
abundance: NA
j_gene: TRBJ2-7
v_gene: TRBV5-1
d_gene: TRBD2

CDR3aa: CASSPTGDFYEQYF
CDR3nt: TGTGCCAGCAGCCCCACAGGGGACTTCTACGAGCAGTACTTC
abundance: few
j_gene: TRBJ2-7
v_gene: TRBV7-3
d_gene: NA

CDR3aa: CASSFRAAGGTGELFF
CDR3nt: TGTGCCAGCAGTTTCCGCGCGGCAGGGGGGACCGGGGAGCTGTTTTTT
abundance: NA
j_gene: TRBJ2-2
v_gene: TRBV6-5
d_gene: NA

CDR3aa: CASSMGGNHEKLFF
CDR3nt: TGTGCCAGCAGCATGGGGGGGAATCATGAAAAACTGTTTTTT
abundance: few
j_gene: TRBJ1-4
v_gene: TRBV12-3/TRBV12-4
d_gene: NA

CDR3aa: CAISETDRMNQPQHF
CDR3nt: TGTGCCATCAGTGAAACGGACAGGATGAATCAGCCCCAGCATTTT
abundance: NA
j_gene: TRBJ1-5
v_gene: TRBV10-3
d_gene: TRBD1

CDR3aa: CASSIAGAGTQYF
CDR3nt: TGTGCCAGCAGTATAGCGGGAGCAGGTACGCAGTATTTT
abundance: NA
j_gene: TRBJ2-3
v_gene: TRBV12-3/TRBV12-4
d_gene: TRBD2

CDR3aa: CASSSSGRVPYEQYF
CDR3nt: TGTGCCAGCAGTTCAAGCGGGAGGGTCCCCTACGAGCAGTACTTC
abundance: NA
j_gene: TRBJ2-7
v_gene: TRBV28
d_gene: TRBD2

CDR3aa: CASSLAPGGNTGELFF
CDR3nt: TGTGCCAGCAGCTTAGCCCCAGGGGGGAACACCGGGGAGCTGTTTTTT
abundance: NA
j_gene: TRBJ2-2
v_gene: TRBV7-8
d_gene: TRBD1

CDR3aa: CASSYSGTGTYGYTF
CDR3nt: TGTGCCAGCAGTTACTCCGGGACAGGGACCTATGGCTACACCTTC
abundance: NA
j_gene: TRBJ1-2
v_gene: TRBV6-5
d_gene: TRBD1

CDR3aa: CASSLGATSGIYEQYF
CDR3nt: TGCGCCAGCAGCTTGGGTGCGACTAGCGGGATATACGAGCAGTACTTC
abundance: few
j_gene: TRBJ2-7
v_gene: TRBV5-1
d_gene: TRBD2

CDR3aa: CASSWGQGAGETQYF
CDR3nt: TGCGCCAGCAGCTGGGGACAGGGGGCAGGAGAGACCCAGTACTTC
abundance: NA
j_gene: TRBJ2-5
v_gene: TRBV5-1
d_gene: TRBD1

CDR3aa: CASSLLRTRSNQPQHF
CDR3nt: TGTGCCAGCAGTTTATTGAGGACCCGAAGCAATCAGCCCCAGCATTTT
abundance: few
j_gene: TRBJ1-5
v_gene: TRBV12-3/TRBV12-4
d_gene: NA

CDR3aa: CATSDPRQGVETQYF
CDR3nt: TGTGCCACCAGTGATCCCCGACAGGGCGTAGAGACCCAGTACTTC
abundance: few
j_gene: TRBJ2-5
v_gene: TRBV24-1
d_gene: TRBD1

CDR3aa: CASSPGLAYTDTQYF
CDR3nt: TGTGCCAGCAGTCCGGGACTAGCATACACAGATACGCAGTATTTT
abundance: once
j_gene: TRBJ2-3
v_gene: TRBV12-3/TRBV12-4
d_gene: TRBD2

CDR3aa: CASSRGTGTGHFSYEQYF
CDR3nt: TGTGCCAGCAGCCGCGGGACCGGGACAGGGCATTTTTCCTACGAGCAGTACTTC
abundance: few
j_gene: TRBJ2-7
v_gene: TRBV9
d_gene: TRBD1

CDR3aa: CSGTGVGVEAFF
CDR3nt: TGCAGCGGGACAGGAGTGGGAGTTGAAGCTTTCTTT
abundance: many
j_gene: TRBJ1-1
v_gene: TRBV20-1
d_gene: TRBD1